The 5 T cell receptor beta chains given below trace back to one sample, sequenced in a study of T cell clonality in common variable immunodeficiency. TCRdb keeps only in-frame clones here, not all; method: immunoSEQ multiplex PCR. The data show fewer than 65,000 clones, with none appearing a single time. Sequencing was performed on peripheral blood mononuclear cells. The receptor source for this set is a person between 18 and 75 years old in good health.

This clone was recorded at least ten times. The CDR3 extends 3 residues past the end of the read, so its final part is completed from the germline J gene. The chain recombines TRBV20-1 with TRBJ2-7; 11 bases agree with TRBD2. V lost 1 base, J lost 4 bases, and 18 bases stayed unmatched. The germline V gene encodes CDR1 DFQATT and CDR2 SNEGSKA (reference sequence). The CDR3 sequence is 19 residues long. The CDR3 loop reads CSARAGGLRTSGSWYEQYF. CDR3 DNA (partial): TGCAGTGCTAGAGCTGGTGGACTGCGAACTAGCGGGAGTTGGTACGAG.

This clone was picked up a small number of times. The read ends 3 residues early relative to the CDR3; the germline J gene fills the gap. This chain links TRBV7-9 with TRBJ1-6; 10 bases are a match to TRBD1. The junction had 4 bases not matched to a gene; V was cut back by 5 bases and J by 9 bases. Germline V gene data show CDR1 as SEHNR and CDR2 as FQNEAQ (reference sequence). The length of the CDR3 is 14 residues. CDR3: CASSPGQGISPLHF. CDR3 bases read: TGTGCCAGCAGCCCGGGACAGGGGATTTCACCC.

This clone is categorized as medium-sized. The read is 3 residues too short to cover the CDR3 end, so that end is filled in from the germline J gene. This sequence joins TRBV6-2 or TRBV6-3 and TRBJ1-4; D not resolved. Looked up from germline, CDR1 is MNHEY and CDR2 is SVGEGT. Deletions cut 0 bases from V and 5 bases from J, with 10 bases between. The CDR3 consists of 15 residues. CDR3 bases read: TGTGCCAGCAGTTACTCGATGGCGGGCAATGAAAAA. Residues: CASSYSMAGNEK. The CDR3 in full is CASSYSMAGNEKLFF.

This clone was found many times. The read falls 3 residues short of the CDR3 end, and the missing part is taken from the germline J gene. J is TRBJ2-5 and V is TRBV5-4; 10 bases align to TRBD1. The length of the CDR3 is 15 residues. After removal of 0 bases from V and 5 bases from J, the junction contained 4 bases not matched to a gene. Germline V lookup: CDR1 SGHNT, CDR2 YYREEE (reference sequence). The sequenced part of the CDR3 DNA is TGTGCCAGCAGCTTGGCCGGGACAGGGGTTGAGACC. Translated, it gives CASSLAGTGVET. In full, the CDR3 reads CASSLAGTGVETQYF.

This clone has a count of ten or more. The CDR3 spells CASSRGTASTEKLFF. The DNA read from the CDR3 is TGTGCCAGCAGCAGGGGTACGGCGTCAACCGAAAAA. V and J are TRBV2 and TRBJ1-4; possible D gene TRBD1, 6 bases. The read terminates 3 residues before the CDR3 end, so the remaining end is supplied by the germline J gene. CDR3 size: 15 residues. Looked up from germline, CDR1 is SNHLY and CDR2 is FYNNEI. The V and J ends lost 6 bases and 8 bases respectively, with 19 bases between them.